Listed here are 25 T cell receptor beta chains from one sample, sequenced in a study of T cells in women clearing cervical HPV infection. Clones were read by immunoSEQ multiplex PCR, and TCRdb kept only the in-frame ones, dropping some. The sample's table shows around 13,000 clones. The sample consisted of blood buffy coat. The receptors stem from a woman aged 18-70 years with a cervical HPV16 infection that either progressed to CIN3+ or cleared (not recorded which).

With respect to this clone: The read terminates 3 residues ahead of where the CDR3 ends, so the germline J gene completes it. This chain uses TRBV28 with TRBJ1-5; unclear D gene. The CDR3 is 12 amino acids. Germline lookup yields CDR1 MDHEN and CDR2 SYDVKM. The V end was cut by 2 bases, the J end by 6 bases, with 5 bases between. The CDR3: CASSLGRQPQHF. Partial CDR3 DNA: TGTGCCAGCAGTTTAGGGCGTCAGCCC. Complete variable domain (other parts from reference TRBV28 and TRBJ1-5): DVKVTQSSRYLVKRTGEKVFLECVQDMDHENMFWYRQDPGLGLRLIYFSYDVKMKEKGDIPEGYSVSREKKERFSLILESASTNQTSMYLCASSLGRQPQHFGDGTRLSIL.

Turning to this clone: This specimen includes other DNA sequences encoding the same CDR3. Incomplete CDR3 DNA: TGCGCCAGCAGCTTGAGGGGCGTCTTGAGCTCCTATAATTCACCC. Its translation: CASSLRGVLSSYNSP. The whole CDR3 protein is CASSLRGVLSSYNSPLHF. This sequence joins TRBV5-1 and TRBJ1-6, with D possibly matching TRBD1 (5 bases). Read data end 3 residues before the CDR3 end; the end is taken from the germline J gene. This CDR3 spans 18 amino acids. V gave up 1 base and J gave up 0 bases, with 14 bases separating them. Germline V gene lookup returns CDR1 SGHRS and CDR2 YFSETQ. The full variable domain, its missing parts supplied by reference TRBV5-1 and TRBJ1-6, is KAGVTQTPRYLIKTRGQQVTLSCSPISGHRSVSWYQQTPGQGLQFLFEYFSETQRNKGNFPGRFSGRQFSNSRSEMNVSTLELGDSALYLCASSLRGVLSSYNSPLHFGNGTRLTVT.

CDR3 bases read: TGCGCCAGCAGCTTGAATGCAGTGGGGGGCTCTGGAAACACC. Translated, it gives CASSLNAVGGSGNT. The full CDR3 reads CASSLNAVGGSGNTIYF. This rearrangement joins TRBV5-1 to TRBJ1-3; tentative D call: TRBD1 (5 bases). The read comes to an end 3 residues before the CDR3 does, leaving the germline J gene to fill in the end. This CDR3 spans 17 amino acids. In germline, CDR1 is SGHRS, CDR2 YFSETQ. V was clipped by 1 base and J by 0 bases, with 14 bases between them.

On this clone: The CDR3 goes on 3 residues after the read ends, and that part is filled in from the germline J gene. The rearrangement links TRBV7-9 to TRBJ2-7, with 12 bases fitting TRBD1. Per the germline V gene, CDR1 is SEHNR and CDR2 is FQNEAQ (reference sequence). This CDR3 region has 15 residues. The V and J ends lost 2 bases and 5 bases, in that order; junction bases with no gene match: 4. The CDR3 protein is CASSLIGTGGHEQYF. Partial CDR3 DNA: TGTGCCAGCAGCTTAATCGGGACAGGGGGCCACGAG.

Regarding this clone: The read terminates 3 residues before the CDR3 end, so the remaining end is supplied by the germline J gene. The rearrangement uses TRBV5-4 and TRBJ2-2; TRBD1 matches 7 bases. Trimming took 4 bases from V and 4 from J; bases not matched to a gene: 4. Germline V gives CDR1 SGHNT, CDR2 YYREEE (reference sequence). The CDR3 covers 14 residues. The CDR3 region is CASSRDSGTGELFF. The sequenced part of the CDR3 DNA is TGTGCCAGCAGCAGGGACAGTGGCACCGGGGAG.

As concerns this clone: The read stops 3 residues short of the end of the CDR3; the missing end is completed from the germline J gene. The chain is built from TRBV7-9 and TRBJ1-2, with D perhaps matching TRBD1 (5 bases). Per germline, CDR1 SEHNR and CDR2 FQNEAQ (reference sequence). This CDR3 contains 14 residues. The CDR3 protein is CASSRGTASYDYTF. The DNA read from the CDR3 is TGTGCCAGCAGCCGCGGGACTGCTTCCTACGAC.

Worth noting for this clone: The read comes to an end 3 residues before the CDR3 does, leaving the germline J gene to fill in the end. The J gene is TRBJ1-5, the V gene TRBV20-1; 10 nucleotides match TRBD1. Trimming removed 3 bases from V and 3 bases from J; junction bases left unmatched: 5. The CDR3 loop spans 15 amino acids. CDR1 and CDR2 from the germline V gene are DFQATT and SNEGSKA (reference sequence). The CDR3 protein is CSARIGTGDNQPQHF. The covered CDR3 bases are TGCAGTGCTAGGATTGGGACAGGGGACAATCAGCCC.

CDR3 DNA (partial): TGTGCCAGCAGTTCTCTAGCGGGGGCGTTTTCGGGAGATACG. Its protein is CASSSLAGAFSGDT. The CDR3 in full is CASSSLAGAFSGDTQYF. The chain links TRBV12-3 or TRBV12-4 to TRBJ2-3; 10 bases match TRBD2. The read finishes 3 residues shy of the CDR3 end, and the germline J gene is used to complete it. Trimming took 4 bases from V and 5 from J; bases not matched to a gene: 12. The CDR3 runs 17 residues.

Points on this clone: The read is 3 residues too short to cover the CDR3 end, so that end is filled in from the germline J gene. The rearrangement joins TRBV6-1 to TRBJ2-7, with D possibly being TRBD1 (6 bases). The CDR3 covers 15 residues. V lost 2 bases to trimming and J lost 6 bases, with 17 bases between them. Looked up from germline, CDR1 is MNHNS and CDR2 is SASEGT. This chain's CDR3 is CASSEKRTGSVEQYF. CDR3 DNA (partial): TGTGCCAGCAGTGAAAAAAGAACAGGGAGTGTCGAG.

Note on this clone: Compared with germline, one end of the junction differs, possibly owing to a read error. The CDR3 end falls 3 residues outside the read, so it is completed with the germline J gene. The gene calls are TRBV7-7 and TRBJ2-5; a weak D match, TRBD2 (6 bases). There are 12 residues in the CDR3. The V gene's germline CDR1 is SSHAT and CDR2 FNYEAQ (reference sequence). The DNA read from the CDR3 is TGTGCTAGCAGCGCGGGGCGGGAGACC. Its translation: CASSAGRET. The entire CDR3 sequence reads CASSAGRETQYF.

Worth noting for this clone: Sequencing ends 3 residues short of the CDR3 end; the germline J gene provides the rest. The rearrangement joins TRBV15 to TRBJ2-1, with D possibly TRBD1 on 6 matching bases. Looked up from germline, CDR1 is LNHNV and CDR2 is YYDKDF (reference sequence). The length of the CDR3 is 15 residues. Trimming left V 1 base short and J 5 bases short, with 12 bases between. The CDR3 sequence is CATSRVQGYHNEQFF. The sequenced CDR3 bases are TGTGCCACCAGCAGAGTTCAGGGGTATCACAATGAG.

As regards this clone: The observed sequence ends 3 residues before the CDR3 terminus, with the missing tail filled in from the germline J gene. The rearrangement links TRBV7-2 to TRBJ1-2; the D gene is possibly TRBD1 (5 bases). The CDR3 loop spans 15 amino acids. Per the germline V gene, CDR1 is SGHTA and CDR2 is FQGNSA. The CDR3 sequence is CASRIRPSDTDTYTF. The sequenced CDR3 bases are TGTGCCAGCAGGATCCGGCCTTCGGACACAGATACC.

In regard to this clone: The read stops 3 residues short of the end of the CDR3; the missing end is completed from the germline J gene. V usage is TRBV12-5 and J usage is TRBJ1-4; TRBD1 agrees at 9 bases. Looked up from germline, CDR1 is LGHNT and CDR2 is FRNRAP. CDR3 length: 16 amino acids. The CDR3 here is CASGLVQGARNSPLFF. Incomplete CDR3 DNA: TGTGCTAGTGGTTTGGTACAGGGGGCGCGTAATTCACCA.

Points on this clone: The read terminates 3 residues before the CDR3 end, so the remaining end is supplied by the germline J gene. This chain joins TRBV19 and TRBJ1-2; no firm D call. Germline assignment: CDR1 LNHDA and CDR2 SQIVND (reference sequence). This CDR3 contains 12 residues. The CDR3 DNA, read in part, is TGTGCCACCGCGCCAGCGAGGAATGAC. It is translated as CATAPARND. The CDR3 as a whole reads CATAPARNDYTF.

The CDR3 here is CAWTGRGRETQYF. The covered CDR3 bases are TGTGCCTGGACGGGCAGGGGCAGGGAGACC. This sequence joins TRBV30 and TRBJ2-5; TRBD1 is a possible D gene (6 bases). The CDR3 end is not reached by the read, which stops 3 residues before it; the germline J gene fills it in. This CDR3 has 13 amino acids. V lost 4 bases to trimming and J lost 5 bases, with 14 bases between them. Per germline, CDR1 GTSNPN and CDR2 SVGIG (reference sequence).

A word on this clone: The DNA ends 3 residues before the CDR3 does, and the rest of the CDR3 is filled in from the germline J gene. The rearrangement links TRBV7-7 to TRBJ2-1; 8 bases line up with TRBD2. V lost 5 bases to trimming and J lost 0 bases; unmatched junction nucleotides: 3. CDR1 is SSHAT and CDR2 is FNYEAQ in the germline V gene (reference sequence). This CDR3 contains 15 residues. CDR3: CASSKSGSSYNEQFF. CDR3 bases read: TGTGCCAGCAGCAAAAGCGGGAGCTCCTACAATGAG.

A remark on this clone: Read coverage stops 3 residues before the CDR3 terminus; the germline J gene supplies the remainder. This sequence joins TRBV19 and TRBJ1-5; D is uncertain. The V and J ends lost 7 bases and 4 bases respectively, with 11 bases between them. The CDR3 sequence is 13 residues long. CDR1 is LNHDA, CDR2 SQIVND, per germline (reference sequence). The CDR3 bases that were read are TGTGCCAGTACTTTGGCCTCAAATCAGCCC. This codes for CASTLASNQP. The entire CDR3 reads CASTLASNQPQHF.

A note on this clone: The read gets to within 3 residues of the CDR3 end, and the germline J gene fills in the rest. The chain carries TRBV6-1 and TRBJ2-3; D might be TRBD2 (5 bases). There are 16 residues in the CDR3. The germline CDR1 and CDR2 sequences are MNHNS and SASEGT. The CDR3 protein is CASSEWVRASNQPQYF. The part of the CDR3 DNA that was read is TGTGCCAGCAGTGAATGGGTCAGAGCTAGCAATCAGCCG.

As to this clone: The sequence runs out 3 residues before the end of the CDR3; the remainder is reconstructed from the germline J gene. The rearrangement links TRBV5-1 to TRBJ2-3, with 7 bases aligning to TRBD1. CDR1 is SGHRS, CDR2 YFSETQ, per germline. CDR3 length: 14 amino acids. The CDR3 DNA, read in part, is TGCGCCAGCAGCTTGACGACAGGGAAAGAGACG. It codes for CASSLTTGKET. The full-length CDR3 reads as CASSLTTGKETQYF.

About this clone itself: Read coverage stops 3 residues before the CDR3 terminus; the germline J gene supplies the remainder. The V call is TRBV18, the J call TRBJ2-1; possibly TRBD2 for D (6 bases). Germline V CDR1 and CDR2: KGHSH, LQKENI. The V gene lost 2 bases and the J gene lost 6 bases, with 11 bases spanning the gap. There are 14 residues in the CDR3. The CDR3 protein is CASSPIQEGNEQFF. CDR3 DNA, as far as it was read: TGTGCCAGCTCACCAATACAGGAGGGCAATGAG.

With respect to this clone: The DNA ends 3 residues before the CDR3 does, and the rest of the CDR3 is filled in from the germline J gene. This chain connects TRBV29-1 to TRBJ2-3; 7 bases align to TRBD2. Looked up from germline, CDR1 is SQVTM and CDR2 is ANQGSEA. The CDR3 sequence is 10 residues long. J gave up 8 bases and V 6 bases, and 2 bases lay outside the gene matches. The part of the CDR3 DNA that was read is TGCAGCGTGGGGGGGGGTACG. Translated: CSVGGGT. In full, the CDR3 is CSVGGGTQYF.

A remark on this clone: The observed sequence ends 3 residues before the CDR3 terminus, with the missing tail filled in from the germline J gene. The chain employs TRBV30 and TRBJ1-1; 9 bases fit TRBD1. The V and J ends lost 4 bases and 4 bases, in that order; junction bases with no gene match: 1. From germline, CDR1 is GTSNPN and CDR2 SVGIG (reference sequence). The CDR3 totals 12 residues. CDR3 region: CAWTDRGTEAFF. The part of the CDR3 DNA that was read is TGTGCCTGGACGGACAGGGGCACTGAA.

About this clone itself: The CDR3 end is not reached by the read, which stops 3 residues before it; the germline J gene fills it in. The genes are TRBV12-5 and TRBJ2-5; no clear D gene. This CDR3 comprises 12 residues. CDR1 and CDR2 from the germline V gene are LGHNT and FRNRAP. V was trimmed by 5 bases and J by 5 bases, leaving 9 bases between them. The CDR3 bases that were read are TGTGCTAGTGGTAAACATATCGAGACC. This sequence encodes CASGKHIET. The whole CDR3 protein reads CASGKHIETQYF.

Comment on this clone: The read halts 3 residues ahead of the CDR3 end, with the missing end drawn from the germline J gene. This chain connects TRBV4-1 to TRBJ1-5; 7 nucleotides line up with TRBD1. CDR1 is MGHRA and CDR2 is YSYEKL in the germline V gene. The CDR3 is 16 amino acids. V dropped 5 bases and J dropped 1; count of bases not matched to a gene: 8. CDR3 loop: CASSRSGQASNQPQHF. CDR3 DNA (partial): TGCGCCAGCAGCAGGTCTGGACAGGCAAGCAATCAGCCC.

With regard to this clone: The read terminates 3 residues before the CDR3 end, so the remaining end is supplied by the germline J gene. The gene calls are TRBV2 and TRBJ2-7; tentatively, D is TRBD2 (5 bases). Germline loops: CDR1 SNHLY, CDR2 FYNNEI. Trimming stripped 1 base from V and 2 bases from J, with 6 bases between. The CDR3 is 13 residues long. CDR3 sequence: CASSEGRAYEQYF. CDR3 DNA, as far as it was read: TGTGCCAGCAGTGAAGGGCGGGCCTACGAG.